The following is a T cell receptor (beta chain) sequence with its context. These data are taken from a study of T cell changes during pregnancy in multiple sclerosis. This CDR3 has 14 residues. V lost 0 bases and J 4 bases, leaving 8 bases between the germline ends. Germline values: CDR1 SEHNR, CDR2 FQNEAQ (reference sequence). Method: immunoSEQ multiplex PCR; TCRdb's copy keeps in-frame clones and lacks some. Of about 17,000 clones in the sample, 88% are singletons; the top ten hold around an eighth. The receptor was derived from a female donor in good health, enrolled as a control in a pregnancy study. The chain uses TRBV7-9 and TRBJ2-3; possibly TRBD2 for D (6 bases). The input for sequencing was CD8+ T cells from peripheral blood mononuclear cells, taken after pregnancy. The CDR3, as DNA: TGTGCCAGCAGCTTAGCACTAGCATCAGATACGCAGTATTTT. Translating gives CASSLALASDTQYF.